The present T cell receptor beta chain was sequenced within a study of blood T cell repertoires in COVID-19 (TCRdb year 2020). Turning to the overall study: Samples covering the acute and convalescent phases of COVID-19 were provided by collaborators in the United States, Italy and Spain. Deeply sampled blood TCRbeta repertoires from subjects exposed to, actively infected with, or recovered from COVID-19 were included in the dataset. The material from the prospective study consisted of cDNA or gDNA derived from T cells, B-cell-depleted T cells, or PBMCs. Samples were obtained from the ongoing ImmuneRACE study (first 160 participants) and from over 1,000 subjects provided by 6 global collaborators. Where available, HLA class I and class II types were taken from metadata supplied by the sample provider and were not determined by assay-based typing. Sample metadata almost always included a de-identified subject ID, COVID-19 status, age in years and sex. The repertoires were made available in a free public database intended to serve as a resource for research on the immune response to SARS-CoV-2. Findings and caveats that apply to the study as a whole: The amount of clinical and demographic metadata varied by source and participant and was provided uncurated.

The CDR1 and CDR2 encoded by the germline V gene are KGHDR and SFDVKD. V loses 6 bases at its end and J loses 8 bases; junction bases beyond the gene matches: 5. CDR3 length: 13 amino acids, cysteine to phenylalanine. Left in the record is the CDR3 DNA by itself, 39 bases read in frame from the first base. Regarding this clone: Its antigen remains undetermined. No qualities accompany the bases; no much larger clone lies one base away.

In the prospective study, participants were 18 to 89 years old, resided in approximately 25 geographic areas of the United States, and were enrolled through a virtual design. In the prospective study, participants were assigned to cohorts based on the clinical history participants reported in a screening survey and a study questionnaire. Recovered participants in ImmuneRACE Cohort 3 were defined as having two consecutive negative NP/OP PCR tests, clearance from a healthcare professional, or resolution of symptoms. In the prospective study, mobile phlebotomists collected whole blood, serum and a nasopharyngeal or oropharyngeal swab from each participant. Prospective study participants could optionally give additional blood draws and questionnaires over an approximately 2-month period. Before DNA extraction, prospective study blood samples were shipped either frozen or at room temperature. TCRbeta CDR3 regions were amplified from genomic DNA using the immunoSEQ Assay, a bias-controlled multiplex PCR. From the authors' description of their analysis: Within the assay, amplification of reference gene primers was used to estimate how many nucleated cells each sample contained. Sequence reads were collapsed and filtered to measure the absolute abundance of every unique TCRbeta CDR3 rearrangement. For each sample, productive Simpson clonality was calculated as the square root of Simpson's diversity index across productive rearrangements. TCRdb retrieved this table from immuneACCESS and kept in-frame rearrangements only. Not all clones are present; in checked studies, unresolved V genes account for under half, and no reason is known for the remainder. For V, J and clone size, that table is used; D and trimming come from the DNA. This sample holds about 300,000 clones; 70% to 90% were observed only once. Of the sample, less than 2.5% is held by the ten largest clones.

Recombination connected TRBV24-1 to TRBJ2-3, with 9 middle bases fitting TRBD2. The receptor comes from a young man who had recovered from COVID-19. The specimen was PBMCs or T cells enriched from blood (not recorded which). The CDR3 protein: CATSRGGDGTQYF. The sequenced DNA is TGTGCCACCAGTCGCGGGGGGGACGGTACGCAGTATTTT.